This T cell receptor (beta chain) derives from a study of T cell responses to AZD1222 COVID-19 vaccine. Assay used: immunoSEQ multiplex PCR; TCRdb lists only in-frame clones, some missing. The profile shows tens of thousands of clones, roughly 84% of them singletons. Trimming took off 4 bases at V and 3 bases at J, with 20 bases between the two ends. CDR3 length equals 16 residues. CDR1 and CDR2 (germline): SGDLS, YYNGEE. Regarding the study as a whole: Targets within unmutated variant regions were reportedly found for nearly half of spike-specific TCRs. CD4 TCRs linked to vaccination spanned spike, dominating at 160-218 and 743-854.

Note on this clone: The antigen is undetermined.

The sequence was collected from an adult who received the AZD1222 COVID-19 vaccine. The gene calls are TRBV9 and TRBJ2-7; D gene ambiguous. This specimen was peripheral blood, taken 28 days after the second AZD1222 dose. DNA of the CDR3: TGTGCCAGCAGCCTTAAGCCCCTGGATAGCTTCTACGAGCAGTACTTC. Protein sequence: CASSLKPLDSFYEQYF.